Shown below are 26 T cell receptor beta chains from a single sample sequenced in a study of spatial heterogeneity in lung cancer. TCRdb re-called the 5' RACE reads with MiXCR, one entry per CDR3 protein. Of 110,000 or so distinct CDR3 sequences in the sample, 11% were seen once. Time point defined: blood at routine non-recurrence follow-up after resection. Specimen: PBMCs, collected at follow-up. These receptor sequences come from a female donor with early-stage non-small cell lung cancer.

The chain combines TRBV27 with TRBJ2-7; D is perhaps TRBD2 (5 bases). Germline CDR1 and CDR2: MNHEY and SMNVEV (reference sequence). Trimming left V 4 bases short and J 0 bases short, with 13 bases between. The CDR3 totals 15 residues. The CDR3 loop reads CASSSLARLSYEQYV. CDR3 nucleotides: TGTGCCAGCAGTTCGTTAGCGAGGCTCTCCTACGAGCAGTACGTC.

This clonotype turned up a few times. V gene TRBV30 combines with J gene TRBJ2-3; the match to TRBD1 covers 7 bases. The V gene end was trimmed by 2 bases and the J gene end by 1 base; junction bases not matched to a gene: 9. The CDR3 totals 16 residues. In germline, CDR1 is GTSNPN, CDR2 SVGIG (reference sequence). CDR3 region: CAWSTGTARGTDTQYF. The CDR3 DNA reads as TGTGCCTGGAGTACCGGGACAGCCCGGGGCACAGATACGCAGTATTTT.

This clonotype has a count of ten or more. The V gene is TRBV21-1, the J gene TRBJ1-5. TRBV21-1 is reported as a pseudogene. The CDR3 length is 14 residues. CDR3 DNA: TGTGCCAGCAGGGATAGGCAGGGCAATCAGCCCCAGCATTTT. This gives the protein CASRDRQGNQPQHF.

This clonotype was picked up many times. This chain joins TRBV18 and TRBJ1-3, with D hard to call. The CDR3 has 15 amino acids. Germline CDR1 reads KGHSH; CDR2 reads LQKENI. V lost 6 bases and J 1 base, leaving 13 bases between the germline ends. The CDR3, as DNA: TGTGCCAGCTCGCCTTTGTCGGGTTCTGGAAACACCATATATTTT. Translating gives CASSPLSGSGNTIYF.

In its sample, this clonotype was seen a few times. The chain has TRBV3-1 and TRBJ2-2; no reliable D call. The CDR3 runs 17 residues. With 0 bases removed from V and 5 bases from J, the gap between germline ends came to 16 bases. Germline assignment: CDR1 LGHDT and CDR2 YNNKEL (reference sequence). In DNA, the CDR3 is TGTGCCAGCAGCCAAGATTACTTCGTCGCGAGAACCGGGGAGCTGTTTTTT. Translation gives CASSQDYFVARTGELFF.

This clonotype was seen more than once but under ten times. The chain employs TRBV27 and TRBJ1-4, with 7 bases aligning to TRBD1. From germline, CDR1 is MNHEY and CDR2 SMNVEV (reference sequence). V was clipped by 5 bases and J by 7 bases; unmatched bases: 13. CDR3 length equals 16 residues. CDR3 bases: TGTGCCAGCAGTCCGGGACAGCTTAGCGCTCGTGAAAAACTGTTTTTT. This gives the protein CASSPGQLSAREKLFF.

This clonotype has just a few counts. The rearrangement uses TRBV28 and TRBJ2-7; D gene unclear. Trimming stripped 4 bases from V and 2 bases from J, with 3 bases between. The V gene's germline CDR1 is MDHEN and CDR2 SYDVKM. The CDR3 contains 11 residues. CDR3 region: CASSWAYEQYF. CDR3 coding DNA: TGTGCCAGCAGTTGGGCCTACGAGCAGTACTTC.

In this sample, this clonotype turned up a few times. This rearrangement joins TRBV25-1 to TRBJ2-6, with D perhaps being TRBD1 or TRBD2 (7 bases each). Trimming took 5 bases from V and 0 from J, leaving 17 bases between them. Per the germline V gene, CDR1 is MGHDK and CDR2 is SYGVNS. This CDR3 is built from 18 residues. CDR3 in amino acids: CASSTRQGLSSGANVLTF. The CDR3 nucleotides are TGTGCCAGCAGTACCCGACAGGGACTAAGCTCTGGGGCCAACGTCCTGACTTTC.

This clonotype has just a few counts. V gene TRBV28 combines with J gene TRBJ1-1; D remains unclear. Looked up from germline, CDR1 is MDHEN and CDR2 is SYDVKM. This CDR3 has 12 residues. Trimming pared 4 bases from V and 8 bases from J, leaving 11 bases between. The DNA for the CDR3 is TGTGCCAGCAGTTCAAGACACCGGGAAGCTTTCTTT. This gives the protein CASSSRHREAFF.

The rearrangement uses TRBV5-8 and TRBJ2-2; D is unclear. This CDR3 has 16 amino acids. The V end was cut by 0 bases, the J end by 3 bases, with 12 bases between. CDR1 is SGHTS and CDR2 is YDEGEE in the germline V gene. CDR3 sequence reads: CASSLVGHLYTGELFF. CDR3 sequence (DNA): TGTGCCAGCAGCTTGGTTGGTCACCTTTACACCGGGGAGCTGTTTTTT.

This clonotype has a handful of counts. The CDR3 reads CSVPGTSGRAGNEQFF. DNA of the CDR3: TGCAGCGTACCCGGGACTAGCGGGAGGGCGGGTAATGAGCAGTTCTTC. The J gene is TRBJ2-1, the V gene TRBV29-1; TRBD2 matches at 16 bases. The CDR3 runs 16 residues. Germline V gives CDR1 SQVTM, CDR2 ANQGSEA. With 6 bases clipped from V and 7 bases from J, the junction kept 9 bases outside the gene matches.

This clonotype was seen ten or more times. This chain uses TRBV5-5 with TRBJ2-7; D possibly corresponds to TRBD1 (6 bases). Germline V gene sequence: CDR1 SGHKS, CDR2 YYEKEE (reference sequence). The CDR3 is 15 residues long. V lost 1 base and J lost 4, with 15 bases in between. CDR3 amino acids: CASSLTGTSTYEQYF. The CDR3 coding sequence is TGTGCCAGCAGCTTGACAGGGACCAGTACTTACGAGCAGTACTTC.

This clonotype occurred a few times. CDR3 DNA: TGTGCCAGCAGCCCGGACAGGGGGGACTCGGAGACCCAGTACTTC. The encoded protein is CASSPDRGDSETQYF. The chain uses TRBV7-2 and TRBJ2-5, with TRBD1 matching 10 bases. The V gene's germline CDR1 is SGHTA and CDR2 FQGNSA. The CDR3 loop spans 15 amino acids. V lost 5 bases and J lost 5; bases outside the gene matches: 8. The complete variable domain, with remaining parts taken from reference TRBV7-2 and TRBJ2-5, reads GAGVSQSPSNKVTEKGKDVELRCDPISGHTALYWYRQSLGQGLEFLIYFQGNSAPDKSGLPSDRFSAERTGGSVSTLTIQRTQQEDSAVYLCASSPDRGDSETQYFGPGTRLLVL.

This clonotype has only a few counts. The J gene is TRBJ1-2, the V gene TRBV20-1, with D perhaps matching TRBD1 (5 bases). CDR1 and CDR2 (germline): DFQATT, SNEGSKA (reference sequence). V lost 1 base and J 4 bases, leaving 22 bases between the germline ends. The CDR3 runs to 17 residues. The CDR3 region is CSARATGTPRSLYGYTF. In nucleotides, the CDR3 is TGCAGTGCTAGAGCAACCGGGACCCCAAGGTCCCTCTATGGCTACACCTTC.

This clonotype showed up just a few times. The V and J genes are TRBV28 and TRBJ2-3, with D tentatively TRBD2 (7 bases). The V gene lost 6 bases and the J gene lost 3 bases, with 19 bases spanning the gap. This CDR3 contains 16 residues. Germline V gene lookup returns CDR1 MDHEN and CDR2 SYDVKM. The CDR3 loop reads CASSSRGEGPTDTQYF. DNA of the CDR3: TGTGCCAGCAGCTCAAGGGGGGAGGGCCCGACAGATACGCAGTATTTT.

The rearrangement links TRBV28 to TRBJ2-1; TRBD2 matches at 9 bases. Per germline, CDR1 MDHEN and CDR2 SYDVKM. The J segment lost 7 bases and the V segment lost 9 bases, leaving 4 bases of the junction unmatched. CDR3 length: 12 residues. The chain's CDR3 is CASSGRCNEQFF. The CDR3 DNA sequence: TGTGCCAGTAGCGGGAGATGTAATGAGCAGTTCTTC.

The chain has TRBV29-1 and TRBJ1-6; D gene ambiguous. The CDR3 has 14 amino acids. In germline, CDR1 is SQVTM, CDR2 ANQGSEA. Trimming removed 5 bases from V and 5 bases from J, with 13 bases in between. CDR3 DNA sequence: TGCAGCGTTCGAGAAGGGTCTAATAATTCACCCCTCCACTTT. It encodes CSVREGSNNSPLHF.

In its sample, this clonotype was seen many times. V and J are TRBV20-1 and TRBJ2-3, with TRBD2 identical over 7 bases. The V and J ends lost 7 bases and 1 base, in that order; junction bases with no gene match: 11. This CDR3 has 15 amino acids. The germline gives CDR1 DFQATT, CDR2 SNEGSKA (reference sequence). The CDR3 spells CSVEKSSGRTDTQYF. CDR3 DNA sequence: TGCAGTGTCGAGAAGAGTAGCGGGCGCACAGATACGCAGTATTTT.

V usage is TRBV5-5 and J usage is TRBJ1-5, with D uncertain. Trimming cost V 1 base and J 2 bases, with 10 bases left between them. Germline assignment: CDR1 SGHKS and CDR2 YYEKEE (reference sequence). This CDR3 region has 15 residues. The CDR3 here is CASSLSIEGNQPQHF. In nucleotides, the CDR3 is TGTGCCAGCAGCTTGAGTATCGAGGGCAATCAGCCCCAGCATTTT.

This chain links TRBV11-2 with TRBJ1-1, with 8 positions matching TRBD1. V was clipped by 5 bases and J by 11 bases; unmatched bases: 7. This CDR3 contains 12 residues. Germline V lookup: CDR1 SGHAT, CDR2 FQNNGV. CDR3 nucleotide sequence: TGTGCCAGCAGCGCGGACAGGGCGTTCGCTTTCTTT. This codes for CASSADRAFAFF.

This sequence joins TRBV28 and TRBJ1-2, with unresolved D. The CDR3 is 12 amino acids. Germline assignment: CDR1 MDHEN and CDR2 SYDVKM. Trimming removed 8 bases from V and 3 bases from J, with 10 bases in between. The chain's CDR3 is CASRGGDYGYTF. As DNA, the CDR3 is TGTGCCAGCCGAGGAGGAGACTATGGCTACACCTTC.

In its sample, this clonotype was seen a few times. The V and J genes are TRBV7-9 and TRBJ2-5; perhaps D is TRBD1 or TRBD2 (5 bases each). Trimming removed 5 bases at V and 1 base at J, with 23 bases between. Looked up from germline, CDR1 is SEHNR and CDR2 is FQNEAQ (reference sequence). This CDR3 has 18 residues. Written as DNA, the CDR3 is TGTGCCAGCAGCGGGACGGCCCGATTCCAACTTACCCAAGAGACCCAGTACTTC. Its translation is CASSGTARFQLTQETQYF.

V is TRBV6-2 or TRBV6-3 and J is TRBJ1-5, with 7 bases matching TRBD1. This CDR3 is 15 amino acids long. J gave up 1 base and V 2 bases, and 2 bases lay outside the gene matches. Germline V gives CDR1 MNHEY, CDR2 SVGEGT. Here the CDR3 DNA reads TGTGCCAGCAGTTACGGGGACAGCAGCAATCAGCCCCAGCATTTT. Translation: CASSYGDSSNQPQHF.

This clonotype was seen more than once but under ten times. The V and J genes are TRBV6-2 or TRBV6-3 and TRBJ2-1, with D perhaps given as TRBD1 or TRBD2 (5 bases each). This CDR3 is built from 15 residues. V lost 7 bases and J 6 bases, leaving 19 bases between the germline ends. Per germline, CDR1 MNHEY and CDR2 SVGEGT. CDR3 in amino acids: CASKLSGPSTNEQFF. DNA for the CDR3: TGTGCCAGCAAACTTTCGGGACCCTCGACCAATGAGCAGTTCTTC.

This sequence joins TRBV6-5 and TRBJ2-1; 7 positions agree with TRBD2. V lost 5 bases, J lost 6 bases, and 7 bases stayed unmatched. Looked up from germline, CDR1 is MNHEY and CDR2 is SVGAGI. CDR3 length: 14 residues. CDR3 sequence (DNA): TGTGCCAGCAGTGGGAGGGCAGGAGGCAATGAGCAGTTCTTC. The encoded protein is CASSGRAGGNEQFF.

This clonotype has ten or more counts. The chain uses TRBV29-1 and TRBJ2-5; 12 nucleotides agree with TRBD2. J lost 6 bases, V lost 7 bases, and 6 bases had no gene match. Germline values: CDR1 SQVTM, CDR2 ANQGSEA. This CDR3 spans 13 amino acids. The CDR3 DNA follows: TGCAGCGCTCGGACTAGCGGGACCAAGACCCAGTACTTC. Translated, it gives CSARTSGTKTQYF.